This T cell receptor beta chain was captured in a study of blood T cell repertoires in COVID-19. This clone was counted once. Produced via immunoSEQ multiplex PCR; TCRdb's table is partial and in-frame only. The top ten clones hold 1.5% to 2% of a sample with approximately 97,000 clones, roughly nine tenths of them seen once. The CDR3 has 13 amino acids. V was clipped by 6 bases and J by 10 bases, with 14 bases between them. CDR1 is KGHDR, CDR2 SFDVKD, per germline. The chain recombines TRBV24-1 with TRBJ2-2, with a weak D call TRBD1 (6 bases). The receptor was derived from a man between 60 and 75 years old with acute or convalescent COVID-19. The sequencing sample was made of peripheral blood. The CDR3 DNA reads TGTGCCACCAGTAAGACAGGCGACCCGGAGCTGTTTTTT. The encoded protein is CATSKTGDPELFF.